These 5 T cell receptor beta chains share one sample of origin, sequenced in a study of T-cell memory formation after mild COVID-19. One entry per CDR3 protein results from TCRdb running MiXCR on the 5' RACE reads. Of hundreds of thousands of distinct CDR3 sequences in the sample, about a quarter are singletons; the top ten hold around 12%. The sequenced sample was PBMCs or a T cell subset sorted from them (not recorded which). These TCRs come from an adult woman who had mild COVID-19 (a few samples of this study predate the infection). Cell type and time point are not known.

This clonotype turned up a few times. The gene calls are TRBV10-3 and TRBJ1-6; 8 bases match TRBD1. This CDR3 spans 14 amino acids. CDR1 and CDR2 (germline): ENHRY, SYGVKD. J was trimmed by 8 bases and V by 6 bases; bases with no gene match: 6. The CDR3 loop is CAIREAGGDSPLHF. The CDR3 DNA follows: TGTGCCATCAGAGAGGCAGGGGGCGATTCACCCCTCCACTTT.

The V call is TRBV20-1, the J call TRBJ1-2; 7 nucleotides match TRBD1. V lost 1 base, J lost 5 bases, and 13 bases stayed unmatched. The CDR3 is made up of 16 amino acids. CDR1 and CDR2 (germline): DFQATT, SNEGSKA (reference sequence). The CDR3 region has the DNA TGCAGTGCTAGAGTGGAGCCACAGACAGGGACTTATGGCTACACCTTC. Its translation: CSARVEPQTGTYGYTF.

This chain joins TRBV4-2 and TRBJ2-3, with 9 bases matching TRBD2. The J segment lost 0 bases and the V segment lost 1 base, leaving 8 bases of the junction unmatched. The CDR3 runs to 18 residues. Germline lookup yields CDR1 LGHNA and CDR2 YNFKEQ. CDR3 sequence reads: CASSQGPRLAASTDTQYF. In nucleotides, the CDR3 is TGTGCCAGCAGCCAAGGTCCCCGACTAGCGGCTAGCACAGATACGCAGTATTTT.

This clonotype was found many times. The V gene is TRBV9, the J gene TRBJ1-1; D is perhaps TRBD1 (6 bases). Germline CDR1 reads SGDLS; CDR2 reads YYNGEE. V lost 3 bases and J 1 base, leaving 10 bases between the germline ends. This CDR3 contains 14 residues. DNA of the CDR3: TGTGCCAGCAGCGGCCTGGGACAGAACACTGAAGCTTTCTTT. This sequence encodes CASSGLGQNTEAFF. Full variable domain (outside the CDR3, taken from reference TRBV9 and TRBJ1-1): DSGVTQTPKHLITATGQRVTLRCSPRSGDLSVYWYQQSLDQGLQFLIQYYNGEERAKGNILERFSAQQFPDLHSELNLSSLELGDSALYFCASSGLGQNTEAFFGQGTRLTVV.

This clonotype was seen a handful of times. This chain links TRBV5-1 with TRBJ1-6; D is possibly TRBD1 (6 bases). CDR1 and CDR2 from the germline V gene are SGHRS and YFSETQ. The CDR3 totals 15 residues. V was cut by 4 bases and J by 5 bases, with 13 bases left in between. The CDR3 nucleotides read TGCGCCAGCAGCGTGAACTACAGGGATAATTCACCCCTCCACTTT. Translation: CASSVNYRDNSPLHF.